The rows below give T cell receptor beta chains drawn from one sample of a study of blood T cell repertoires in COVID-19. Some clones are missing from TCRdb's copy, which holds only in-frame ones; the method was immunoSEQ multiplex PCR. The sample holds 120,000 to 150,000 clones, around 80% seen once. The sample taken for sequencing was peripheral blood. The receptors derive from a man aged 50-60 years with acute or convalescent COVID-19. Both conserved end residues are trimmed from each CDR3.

CDR3 protein: ASTPGWGSPLH
J gene: TRBJ1-6
V gene: TRBV9

CDR3 protein: ASSLWGGPSYNEQF
J gene: TRBJ2-1
V gene: TRBV7-2

CDR3 protein: AISEPGRPNYGYT
J gene: TRBJ1-2
V gene: TRBV10-3

CDR3 protein: ASSSWDTEFYGYT
J gene: TRBJ1-2
V gene: TRBV5-6

CDR3 protein: ASSLGAGASQETQY
J gene: TRBJ2-5
V gene: TRBV5-1

CDR3 protein: ASSSRLGELF
J gene: TRBJ2-2
V gene: TRBV28

CDR3 protein: ASSRGTVSGNTIY
J gene: TRBJ1-3
V gene: TRBV3-1/TRBV3-2

CDR3 protein: ASSPRTDTNTGELF
J gene: TRBJ2-2
V gene: TRBV18

CDR3 protein: ASSIDRNTEAF
J gene: TRBJ1-1
V gene: TRBV28

CDR3 protein: ASSPGTGGGYT
J gene: TRBJ1-2
V gene: TRBV3-1/TRBV3-2

CDR3 protein: ASSFRRSTEAF
J gene: TRBJ1-1
V gene: TRBV5-8

CDR3 protein: ASTIDRANYGYT
J gene: TRBJ1-2
V gene: TRBV5-1

CDR3 protein: ASSQTPAGRNSGYT
J gene: TRBJ1-2
V gene: TRBV4-1

CDR3 protein: ASSVGQETQY
J gene: TRBJ2-5
V gene: TRBV2

CDR3 protein: ASSSGTSYEQY
J gene: TRBJ2-7
V gene: TRBV5-1

CDR3 protein: ASNPDSPYYEQY
J gene: TRBJ2-7
V gene: TRBV27

CDR3 protein: ASSQDRGAADTQY
J gene: TRBJ2-3
V gene: TRBV4-2

CDR3 protein: ASSQGLGSGELF
J gene: TRBJ2-2
V gene: TRBV3-1/TRBV3-2

CDR3 protein: SARGSTNTEAF
J gene: TRBJ1-1
V gene: TRBV29-1

CDR3 protein: SVGQGLPYEQY
J gene: TRBJ2-7
V gene: TRBV29-1

CDR3 protein: ASSIVVETEAF
J gene: TRBJ1-1
V gene: TRBV19

CDR3 protein: ASSSRGGGYGYT
J gene: TRBJ1-2
V gene: TRBV5-1

CDR3 protein: ASSVEVETEAF
J gene: TRBJ1-1
V gene: TRBV5-1

CDR3 protein: ASSNRWTGGGTEAF
J gene: TRBJ1-1
V gene: TRBV27

CDR3 protein: ASSLVATGDQPQH
J gene: TRBJ1-5
V gene: TRBV7-8

CDR3 protein: ASRQLRGGGYGYT
J gene: TRBJ1-2
V gene: TRBV6-5

CDR3 protein: ASRRGQSTDTQY
J gene: TRBJ2-3
V gene: TRBV5-4

CDR3 protein: ASSVDSGGYNEQF
J gene: TRBJ2-1
V gene: TRBV9

CDR3 protein: ASSLVAGGYT
J gene: TRBJ1-2
V gene: TRBV5-6

CDR3 protein: ASSLTVTYNSPLH
J gene: TRBJ1-6
V gene: TRBV5-4

CDR3 protein: ATSRVSDRVNGYT
J gene: TRBJ1-2
V gene: TRBV15

CDR3 protein: ASSVGDTRSTDTQY
J gene: TRBJ2-3
V gene: TRBV9